Here is one T cell receptor beta chain with its context. The data were obtained in a study of identical twins. Deletions cut 4 bases from V and 2 bases from J, with 18 bases between. Looked up from germline, CDR1 is LGHDT and CDR2 is YNNKEL (reference sequence). The CDR3 consists of 17 residues. Template switching added a universal primer site; cDNA carried unique molecular identifiers. MiXCR, applied by TCRdb to the 5' RACE reads, yields one record per CDR3 protein. The sample includes about 260,000 distinct CDR3 sequences, around 6.6% of them seen just once. These data were also reused for a study on yellow fever vaccine responses in identical twins. That source reports: Vaccine T cell responses of twins reportedly seemed partly convergent and partly personalized.

Source material: memory (CD45RO+) T cells sorted from blood. This receptor was identified in a woman under 30 in good health. The rearrangement joins TRBV3-1 to TRBJ2-1, with unresolved D. CDR3 loop: CASSRFGSASPYNEQFF. The CDR3 DNA sequence: TGTGCCAGCAGCCGCTTCGGGTCGGCTAGTCCCTACAATGAGCAGTTCTTC.